The 12 T cell receptor beta chains presented below share a single source sample, sequenced in a study of blood T cell repertoires in COVID-19 (dated by TCRdb to about 2020). The receptor library was made with the immunoSEQ multiplex PCR assay. This is the immuneACCESS table as TCRdb keeps it, with only in-frame sequences that have V and J called. A part of the clones is gone; compared with another copy, unresolved V genes explain less than half, and the rest is unexplained. The sample table records approximately 90,000 clones; 78% of these occur just once. The ten largest clones add up to 6.3% of the sample. Sequencing was done on a sample of peripheral blood. The receptors come from a man between 65 and 85 years old with COVID-19, enrolled during active disease.

This chain connects TRBV11-2 to TRBJ2-3; unclear D gene. This CDR3 spans 14 amino acids. Trimming took off 1 base at V and 2 bases at J, with 7 bases between the two ends. Germline V gene lookup returns CDR1 SGHAT and CDR2 FQNNGV. For the CDR3, the DNA is TGTGCCAGCAGCTTAGCAAGCTACACAGATACGCAGTATTTT. As protein: CASSLASYTDTQYF.

The chain recombines TRBV19 with TRBJ2-7; 10 bases fit TRBD2. The J segment lost 4 bases and the V segment lost 7 bases, leaving 13 bases of the junction unmatched. Germline V CDR1 and CDR2: LNHDA, SQIVND (reference sequence). CDR3 length equals 16 residues. CDR3 bases: TGTGCCAGTAAAACAAGCGGGACTAGCGAGAGGTACGAGCAGTACTTC. It encodes CASKTSGTSERYEQYF.

The rearrangement uses TRBV2 and TRBJ1-2; D is ambiguous. The germline V and J ends were trimmed by 1 base and 6 bases, with 9 bases remaining between them. The CDR3 spans 13 residues. Germline V gene data show CDR1 as SNHLY and CDR2 as FYNNEI. The CDR3 is CASSEGSYHGYTF. For the CDR3, the DNA is TGTGCCAGCAGTGAAGGGAGTTACCATGGCTACACCTTC.

The chain has TRBV5-5 and TRBJ2-7, with a weak D call TRBD1 (5 bases). Trimming removed 0 bases at V and 0 bases at J, with 7 bases between. The CDR3 sequence is 14 residues long. The germline V gene has CDR1 SGHKS and CDR2 YYEKEE (reference sequence). The CDR3 nucleotides read TGTGCCAGCAGCTTGGGACAGAGCTCCTACGAGCAGTACTTC. Translation: CASSLGQSSYEQYF.

This clone appeared once. The genes are TRBV6-7 and TRBJ1-2; tentative D call: TRBD1 (6 bases). TRBV6-7 is sorted into the ORF group, with uncertain function. V lost 3 bases, J lost 4 bases, and 21 bases lay in between. This CDR3 contains 17 residues. The CDR3 loop is CASSYSRGQMARYGYTF. The CDR3 DNA sequence: TGTGCCAGCAGTTATTCTCGAGGACAGATGGCCCGCTATGGCTACACCTTC.

CDR3 sequence: CASSVGASGSTYEQFF. CDR3 sequence (DNA): TGTGCCAGCAGCGTAGGAGCTAGCGGGAGTACGTATGAGCAGTTCTTC. This sequence joins TRBV9 and TRBJ2-1; 10 positions agree with TRBD2. The CDR3 covers 16 residues. Looked up from germline, CDR1 is SGDLS and CDR2 is YYNGEE. With V trimmed by 0 bases and J by 8 bases, 8 bases remained unmatched.

The V call is TRBV27, the J call TRBJ2-7; 15 nucleotides match TRBD2. The germline V gene encodes CDR1 MNHEY and CDR2 SMNVEV (reference sequence). The CDR3 has 15 residues. Losses at the gene ends were 7 bases for V and 0 bases for J; bases not matched to a gene: 1. The CDR3 DNA sequence: TGTGCCAGCAAGGGACTAGCGGGAGGCTCCTACGAGCAGTACTTC. This sequence encodes CASKGLAGGSYEQYF.

The CDR3 DNA reads as TGTGCCAGCAGCGTAGGGGGAGGGTTTGGAGAGACCCAGTACTTC. Residues: CASSVGGGFGETQYF. This chain links TRBV9 with TRBJ2-5; 7 bases align to TRBD2. Germline V gene data show CDR1 as SGDLS and CDR2 as YYNGEE. The V and J ends lost 0 bases and 4 bases, in that order; junction bases with no gene match: 6. The CDR3 totals 15 residues.

The CDR3 DNA reads TGTGCCAGCAGTCTAAGCGGGAGGAGGGCTGAAGCTTTCTTT. Its translation is CASSLSGRRAEAFF. V is TRBV11-3 and J is TRBJ1-1; D is undetermined. The ends were cut back, 6 bases at V and 6 bases at J, with 17 bases in the middle. Germline V gives CDR1 SGHNT, CDR2 YENEEA. The CDR3 has 14 amino acids.

This clone was detected once. The genes are TRBV4-3 and TRBJ2-7, with TRBD1 as a possible D gene (5 bases). Germline CDR1 and CDR2: LGHNA and YSLEER. The CDR3 spans 15 residues. The V and J ends lost 1 base and 3 bases respectively, with 13 bases between them. The CDR3 nucleotides read TGCGCCAGCAGCCAAGTTTGGCAGGGTAACTACGAGCAGTACTTC. This translates into CASSQVWQGNYEQYF.

V and J are TRBV19 and TRBJ1-1; perhaps TRBD1 as D (5 bases). CDR3 length: 12 amino acids. V lost 10 bases to trimming and J lost 1 base, with 10 bases between them. CDR1 and CDR2 from the germline V gene are LNHDA and SQIVND (reference sequence). The CDR3 sequence is CATTRENTEAFF. The CDR3 bases are TGTGCCACAACCAGGGAGAACACTGAAGCTTTCTTT.

The CDR3 sequence is CASSLLTDYGYTF. The CDR3 DNA reads TGTGCCAGCAGCTTACTGACAGACTATGGCTACACCTTC. V is TRBV7-9 and J is TRBJ1-2, with D tentatively TRBD1 (5 bases). Germline V lookup: CDR1 SEHNR, CDR2 FQNEAQ (reference sequence). This CDR3 is 13 amino acids long. The V and J ends lost 2 bases and 3 bases respectively, with 7 bases between them.